The sequence of this TCR beta chain was determined in a study of blood T cell repertoires in COVID-19. Authors' data handling: Nucleated cell counts were estimated from reference gene primer amplification. Some clones are missing from TCRdb's copy, which holds only in-frame ones; the method was immunoSEQ multiplex PCR. V and J calls and clone size are as listed in that table; D and trimming were resolved from the DNA. Among 200,000 to 300,000 clones, over 75% were seen once, and the ten largest hold approximately 3.4%. CDR1 KGHDR and CDR2 SFDVKD come from the germline V gene. The CDR3 loop spans 16 amino acids. J gave up 1 base and V 3 bases, and 5 bases lay outside the gene matches. Individuals drawn from under 30 US areas were about 18 to 89 years old.

The source of this sequence is a woman in her thirties or forties who had been exposed to COVID-19. The chain combines TRBV24-1 with TRBJ1-1; TRBD1 aligns across 9 bases. The sample was PBMCs or T cells enriched from blood (not recorded which). The CDR3 is CATSDTGQGPNTEAFF. CDR3 DNA sequence: TGTGCCACCAGTGATACGGGACAGGGCCCGAACACTGAAGCTTTCTTT.